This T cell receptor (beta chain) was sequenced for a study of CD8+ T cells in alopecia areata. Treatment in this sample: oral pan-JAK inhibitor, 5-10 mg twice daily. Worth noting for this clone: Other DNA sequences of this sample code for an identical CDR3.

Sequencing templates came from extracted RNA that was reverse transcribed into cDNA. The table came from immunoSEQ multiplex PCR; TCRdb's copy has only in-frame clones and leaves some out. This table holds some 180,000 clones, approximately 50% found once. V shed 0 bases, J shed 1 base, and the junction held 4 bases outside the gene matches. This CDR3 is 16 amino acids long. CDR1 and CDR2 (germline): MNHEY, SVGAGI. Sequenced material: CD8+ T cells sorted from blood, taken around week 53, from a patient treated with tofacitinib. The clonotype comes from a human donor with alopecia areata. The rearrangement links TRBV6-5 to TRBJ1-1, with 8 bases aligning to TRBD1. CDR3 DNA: TGTGCCAGCAGTTACTCGCTCGACAGGGGGAACACTGAAGCTTTCTTT. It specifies CASSYSLDRGNTEAFF.